This section outlines one TCR beta chain sequence together with its context. The antigen is not known. Each CDR3 protein gets one entry after TCRdb re-called the 5' RACE reads with MiXCR. The sample includes roughly 320,000 distinct CDR3 sequences, around 28% of them seen just once. This entry comes from a study of T-cell memory formation after mild COVID-19. Study-wide context: TCR clusters were largely donor specific.

Germline lookup yields CDR1 MNHEY and CDR2 SVGAGI. The CDR3 spans 15 residues. V gave up 6 bases and J gave up 4 bases; unmatched junction bases: 7. Study results and limitations: In pre-infection memory, a portion of responding clones appeared, which suggested that cross-reactive memory joined.

The genes are TRBV6-5 and TRBJ2-3; 10 positions agree with TRBD2. This clonotype originated in an adult woman who had mild COVID-19 (a few samples of this study predate the infection). Cell type and time point are not known. The specimen was PBMCs or a T cell subset sorted from them (not recorded which). The CDR3 reads CASSPRTSGSDTQYF. The CDR3 DNA is TGTGCCAGCAGCCCTAGGACTAGCGGATCAGATACGCAGTATTTT.